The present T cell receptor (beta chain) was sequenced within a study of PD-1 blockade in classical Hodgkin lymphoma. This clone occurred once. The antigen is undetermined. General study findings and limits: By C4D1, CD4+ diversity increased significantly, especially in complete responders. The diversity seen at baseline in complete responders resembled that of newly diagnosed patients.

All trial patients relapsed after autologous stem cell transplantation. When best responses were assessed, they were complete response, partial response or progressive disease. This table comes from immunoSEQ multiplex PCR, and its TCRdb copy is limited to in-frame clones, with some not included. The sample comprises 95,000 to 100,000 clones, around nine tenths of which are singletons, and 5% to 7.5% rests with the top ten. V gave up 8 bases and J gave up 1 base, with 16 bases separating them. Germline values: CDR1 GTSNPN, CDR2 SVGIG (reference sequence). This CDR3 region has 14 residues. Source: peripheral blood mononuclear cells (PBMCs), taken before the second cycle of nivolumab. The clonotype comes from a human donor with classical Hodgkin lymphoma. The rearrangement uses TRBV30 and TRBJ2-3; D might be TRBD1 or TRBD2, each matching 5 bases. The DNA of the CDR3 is TGTGCCCTCCTAGTTGGGACCCGCACAGATACGCAGTATTTT. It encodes CALLVGTRTDTQYF. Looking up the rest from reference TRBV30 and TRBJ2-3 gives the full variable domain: SQTIHQWPATLVQPVGSPLSLECTVEGTSNPNLYWYRQAAGRGLQLLFYSVGIGQISSEVPQNLSASRPQDRQFILSSKKLLLSDSGFYLCALLVGTRTDTQYFGPGTRLTVL.